The clone carrying this T cell receptor beta chain came up a few times. Antigen unknown. Each CDR3 protein is one row after TCRdb ran MiXCR on the reads. Found here are about 740,000 distinct CDR3 sequences, approximately 33% of them singletons; the top ten hold 18%. Germline CDR1 GTSNPN, CDR2 SVGIG (reference sequence). Trimming cost V 8 bases and J 4 bases, with 14 bases left between them. The CDR3 contains 12 residues. These data originate in a study of T cell repertoires in cytomegalovirus infection. About the study: Used in the study were CMV epitopes, some recently identified and HLA-C-restricted, others well-studied and HLA-B-restricted.

Specimen: cultured PBMCs, collected from culture after CMV antigen stimulation. This clonotype was obtained from a human donor in good health (CMV status not recorded). Some clones in this sample may be carry-over from other donors' samples. The chain combines TRBV30 with TRBJ1-1; D may be TRBD1 (6 bases). This CDR3 is CARLDRPTEAFF. The CDR3 DNA follows: TGTGCCCGTTTAGACAGGCCCACTGAAGCTTTCTTT.